This record looks at one T cell receptor (beta chain) sequence and its context. The V gene end was trimmed by 2 bases and the J gene end by 1 base; junction bases not matched to a gene: 11. CDR1 and CDR2 from the germline V gene are SEHNR and FQNEAQ (reference sequence). The CDR3 contains 18 residues. The source of the sample is a study of blood T cell repertoires in COVID-19. Sequenced by immunoSEQ multiplex PCR; TCRdb stores in-frame clones only, minus some. The data show 300,000 to 350,000 clones, around 90% seen once. The sequencing sample was made of peripheral blood. The TCR originated in a young man with active or convalescent COVID-19. The rearrangement links TRBV7-9 to TRBJ2-5; 9 positions match TRBD1. This CDR3 reads CASSLPPGQGGGQETQYF. The CDR3 DNA reads TGTGCCAGCAGCTTACCCCCGGGACAGGGAGGGGGCCAAGAGACCCAGTACTTC.